This T cell receptor (beta chain) was observed in a study of blood T cells in healthy people across ages. Isolation per sample recovered at least 6 million PBMCs. In regard to this clonotype: No antigen is known for it.

Whole-study findings and limits: Roughly linearly, TCR beta diversity per million T cells fell as age increased. The study found more naive CD4+ cells and higher diversity in long-lived than aged donors.

Deletions cut 2 bases from V and 6 bases from J, with 15 bases between. The V gene's germline CDR1 is SGDLS and CDR2 YYNGEE. The CDR3 has 15 amino acids. It was with a sample-barcoded 5' primer and a J-beta primer mix that a second PCR of roughly 7 to 12 cycles was run. Tags on each cDNA molecule came from a template-switch adaptor with 12 random nucleotides. Using its own MiXCR run on the 5' RACE reads, TCRdb lists one record per CDR3 protein. Of roughly 1,500,000 distinct CDR3 sequences listed, approximately 42% are singletons. The sequencing sample was made of blood. The source of this sequence is a woman aged 18-29 years in good health. This chain uses TRBV9 with TRBJ2-1, with D perhaps matching TRBD1 or TRBD2 (6 bases each). The CDR3 is CASSVTRGAFNEQFF. CDR3 DNA sequence: TGTGCCAGCAGCGTGACTAGGGGGGCCTTCAATGAGCAGTTCTTC.